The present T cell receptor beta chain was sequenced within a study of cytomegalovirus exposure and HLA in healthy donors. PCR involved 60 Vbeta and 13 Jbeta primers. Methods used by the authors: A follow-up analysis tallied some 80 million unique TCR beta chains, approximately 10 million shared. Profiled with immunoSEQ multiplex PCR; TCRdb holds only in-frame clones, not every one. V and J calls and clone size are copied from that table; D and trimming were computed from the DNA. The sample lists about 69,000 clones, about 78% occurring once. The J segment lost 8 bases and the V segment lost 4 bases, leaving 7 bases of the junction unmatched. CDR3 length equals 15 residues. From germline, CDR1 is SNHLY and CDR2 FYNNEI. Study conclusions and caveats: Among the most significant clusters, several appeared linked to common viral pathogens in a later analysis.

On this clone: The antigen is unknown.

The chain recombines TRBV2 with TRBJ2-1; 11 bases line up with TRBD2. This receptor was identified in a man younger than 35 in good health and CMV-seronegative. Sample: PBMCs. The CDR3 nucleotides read TGTGCCAGCAGTGGGGTAGCGGGGGGGCAGTATGAGCAGTTCTTC. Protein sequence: CASSGVAGGQYEQFF.